Included here is one T cell receptor beta chain sequence, with context. Antigen: not known. The junction departs from germline at one end; a sequencing error may be responsible. The sample belongs to a study of tumor-infiltrating lymphocytes in primary liver carcinoma. About the research overall: Patients included men and women of 30 to 69 years. Spanning 4.2 to 10 cm, the tumors were T1-T3 N0M0. Study findings and constraints: For tumor-adjacent and tumor-blood pairs, overlap was less than that seen for tumor region pairs.

Between about 19 and 34 mg of unsorted bulk tissue served as the source from which RNA and DNA were co-extracted. Each of the tumor samples contained in excess of 80% viable tumor cells. CDR1 MNHEY and CDR2 SVGAGI come from the germline V gene. This CDR3 has 15 amino acids. TCR beta cDNA came from about 470 ng total RNA, primed with a constant-region primer. Slightly modified ARM-PCR served as the procedure for the TCR beta libraries. These libraries came from three rounds of nested multiplex PCR. It was with TRBV1-TRBV30 forward primers and a C-beta reverse primer that the first two PCR rounds were run, at roughly 11 cycles each. Using its own MiXCR run on the multiplex PCR reads, TCRdb lists one record per CDR3 protein. The sample lists around 100,000 distinct CDR3 sequences; roughly 69% were seen once.

The clonotype was recovered from a woman aged 60-70 years with primary liver carcinoma and hepatitis B virus infection. The material sequenced was liver tumor tissue from sampling region 5. This sample's subset: tumor region T5, tumor centre. The chain uses TRBV6-5 and TRBJ1-4; D call uncertain. As DNA, the CDR3 is TGTGCCAGCGCCCCAGCAACACTTAGGGATGAAAAACTGTTTTTC. Encoded protein: CASAPATLRDEKLFF.